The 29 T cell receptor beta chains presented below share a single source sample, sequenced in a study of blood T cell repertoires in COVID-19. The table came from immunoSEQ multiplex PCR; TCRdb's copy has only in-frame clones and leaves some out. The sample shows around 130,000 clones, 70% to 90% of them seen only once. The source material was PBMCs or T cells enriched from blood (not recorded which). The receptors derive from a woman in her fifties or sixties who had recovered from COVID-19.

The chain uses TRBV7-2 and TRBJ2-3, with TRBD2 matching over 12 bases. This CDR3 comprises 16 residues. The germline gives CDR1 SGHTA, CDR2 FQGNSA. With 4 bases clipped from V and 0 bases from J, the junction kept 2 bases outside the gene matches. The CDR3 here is CASSSGTSGSTDTQYF. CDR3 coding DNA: TGTGCCAGCAGCTCCGGGACTAGCGGGAGCACAGATACGCAGTATTTT.

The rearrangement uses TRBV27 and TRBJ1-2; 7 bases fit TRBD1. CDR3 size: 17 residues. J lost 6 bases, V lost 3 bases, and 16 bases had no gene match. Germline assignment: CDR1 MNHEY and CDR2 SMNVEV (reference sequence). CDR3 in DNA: TGTGCCAGCAGTTTCCTGGGTAAGACAGGGCCGATTGATGGCTACACCTTC. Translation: CASSFLGKTGPIDGYTF.

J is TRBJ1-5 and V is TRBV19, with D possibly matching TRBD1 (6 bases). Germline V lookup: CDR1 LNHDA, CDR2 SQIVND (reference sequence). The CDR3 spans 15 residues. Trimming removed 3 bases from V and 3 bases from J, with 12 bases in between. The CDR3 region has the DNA TGTGCCAGTAGTATCGCAGGGGTGGACAATCAGCCCCAGCATTTT. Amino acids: CASSIAGVDNQPQHF.

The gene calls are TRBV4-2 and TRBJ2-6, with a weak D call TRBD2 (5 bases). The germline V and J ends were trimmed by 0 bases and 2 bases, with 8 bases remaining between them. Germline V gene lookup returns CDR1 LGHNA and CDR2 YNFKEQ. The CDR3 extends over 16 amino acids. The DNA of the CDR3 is TGTGCCAGCAGCCAAGATGAGGGCGCTGGGGCCAACGTCCTGACTTTC. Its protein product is CASSQDEGAGANVLTF.

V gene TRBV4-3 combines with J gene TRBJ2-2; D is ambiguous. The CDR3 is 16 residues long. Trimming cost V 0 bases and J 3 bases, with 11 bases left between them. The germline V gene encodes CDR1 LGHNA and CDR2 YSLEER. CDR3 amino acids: CASSQDSPLYTGELFF. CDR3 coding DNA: TGCGCCAGCAGCCAAGATAGCCCCCTCTACACCGGGGAGCTGTTTTTT.

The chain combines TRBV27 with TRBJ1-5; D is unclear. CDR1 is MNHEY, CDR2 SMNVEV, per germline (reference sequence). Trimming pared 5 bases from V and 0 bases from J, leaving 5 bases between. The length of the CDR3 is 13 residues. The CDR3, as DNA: TGTGCCAGCAGTCCCTATAGCAATCAGCCCCAGCATTTT. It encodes CASSPYSNQPQHF.

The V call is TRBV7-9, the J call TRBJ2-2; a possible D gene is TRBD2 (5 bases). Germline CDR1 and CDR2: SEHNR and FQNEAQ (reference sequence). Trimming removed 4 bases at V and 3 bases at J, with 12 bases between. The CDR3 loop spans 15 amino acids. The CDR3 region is CASSSLRRDTGELFF. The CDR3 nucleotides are TGTGCCAGCAGCTCGCTCAGGCGGGACACCGGGGAGCTGTTTTTT.

The CDR3 region has the DNA TGTGCCAGCAGCTTTAGCGGGGGGCGCACAGATACGCAGTATTTT. Its translation is CASSFSGGRTDTQYF. J is TRBJ2-3 and V is TRBV5-4; 10 nucleotides match TRBD2. The germline V gene encodes CDR1 SGHNT and CDR2 YYREEE (reference sequence). Trimming cost V 2 bases and J 1 base; bases outside gene matches: 1. The CDR3 is 15 residues long. The full variable domain, in which reference TRBV5-4 and TRBJ2-3 provide the parts outside the CDR3, is ETGVTQSPTHLIKTRGQQVTLRCSSQSGHNTVSWYQQALGQGPQFIFQYYREEENGRGNFPPRFSGLQFPNYSSELNVNALELDDSALYLCASSFSGGRTDTQYFGPGTRLTVL.

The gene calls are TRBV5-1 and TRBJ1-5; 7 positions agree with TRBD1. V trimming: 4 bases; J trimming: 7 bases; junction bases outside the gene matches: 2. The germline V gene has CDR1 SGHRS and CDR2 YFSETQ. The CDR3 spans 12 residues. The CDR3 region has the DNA TGCGCCAGCAGCGAAGGGGGCCAGCCCCAGCATTTT. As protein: CASSEGGQPQHF.

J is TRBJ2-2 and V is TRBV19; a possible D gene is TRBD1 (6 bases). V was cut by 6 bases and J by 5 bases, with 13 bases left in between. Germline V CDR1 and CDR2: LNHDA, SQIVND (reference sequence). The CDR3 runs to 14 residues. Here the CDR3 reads CASSRQAVTGELFF. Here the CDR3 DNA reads TGTGCCAGTAGCCGACAGGCTGTAACCGGGGAGCTGTTTTTT.

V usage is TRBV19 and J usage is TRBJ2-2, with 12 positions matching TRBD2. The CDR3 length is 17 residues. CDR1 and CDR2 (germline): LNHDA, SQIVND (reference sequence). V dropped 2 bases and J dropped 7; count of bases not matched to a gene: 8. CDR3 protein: CASSISPSGGAGGELFF. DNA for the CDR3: TGTGCCAGTAGTATATCTCCTAGCGGGGGGGCCGGCGGGGAGCTGTTTTTT.

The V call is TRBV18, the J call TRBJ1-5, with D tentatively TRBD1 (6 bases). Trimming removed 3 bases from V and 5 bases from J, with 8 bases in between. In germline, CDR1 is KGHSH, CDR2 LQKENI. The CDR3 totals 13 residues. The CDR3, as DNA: TGTGCCAGCTCACCGACAGGAGATCAGCCCCAGCATTTT. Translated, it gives CASSPTGDQPQHF. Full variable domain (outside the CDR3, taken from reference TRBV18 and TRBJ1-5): NAGVMQNPRHLVRRRGQEARLRCSPMKGHSHVYWYRQLPEEGLKFMVYLQKENIIDESGMPKERFSAEFPKEGPSILRIQQVVRGDSAAYFCASSPTGDQPQHFGDGTRLSIL.

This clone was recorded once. The CDR3 is CAISDTTGWANTEAFF. DNA of the CDR3: TGTGCCATCAGTGATACAACAGGGTGGGCGAACACTGAAGCTTTCTTT. This chain links TRBV10-3 with TRBJ1-1; D perhaps matches TRBD1 (6 bases). Germline loops: CDR1 ENHRY, CDR2 SYGVKD. V lost 3 bases, J lost 1 base, and 15 bases lay in between. CDR3 length: 16 amino acids.

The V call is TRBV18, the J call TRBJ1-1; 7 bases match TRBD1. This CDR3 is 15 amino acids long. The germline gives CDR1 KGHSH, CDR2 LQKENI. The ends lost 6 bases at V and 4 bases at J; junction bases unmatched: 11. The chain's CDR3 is CASSPKEGAGTEAFF. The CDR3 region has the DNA TGTGCCAGCTCCCCCAAGGAGGGGGCGGGCACTGAAGCTTTCTTT.

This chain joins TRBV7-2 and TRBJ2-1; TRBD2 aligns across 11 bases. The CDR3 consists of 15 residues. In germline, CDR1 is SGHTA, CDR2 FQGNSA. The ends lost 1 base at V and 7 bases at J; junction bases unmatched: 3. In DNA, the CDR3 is TGTGCCAGCAGCTTAGTAGCGGGGGGGCGGAATGAGCAGTTCTTC. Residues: CASSLVAGGRNEQFF.

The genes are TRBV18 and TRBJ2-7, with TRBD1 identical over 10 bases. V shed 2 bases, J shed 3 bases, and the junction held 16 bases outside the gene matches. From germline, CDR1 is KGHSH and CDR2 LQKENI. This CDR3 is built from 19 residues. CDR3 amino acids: CASSPKTGTGATALYEQYF. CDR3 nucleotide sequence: TGTGCCAGCTCACCAAAAACCGGGACAGGGGCCACCGCACTCTACGAGCAGTACTTC. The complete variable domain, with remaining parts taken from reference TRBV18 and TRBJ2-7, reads NAGVMQNPRHLVRRRGQEARLRCSPMKGHSHVYWYRQLPEEGLKFMVYLQKENIIDESGMPKERFSAEFPKEGPSILRIQQVVRGDSAAYFCASSPKTGTGATALYEQYFGPGTRLTVT.

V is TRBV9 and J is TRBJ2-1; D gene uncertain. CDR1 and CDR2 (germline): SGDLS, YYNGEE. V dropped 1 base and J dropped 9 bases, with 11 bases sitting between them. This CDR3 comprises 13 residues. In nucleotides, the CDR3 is TGTGCCAGCAGCGTAACCCCTAACCTTGAGCAGTTCTTC. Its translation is CASSVTPNLEQFF.

Here the CDR3 DNA reads TGTGCCAGCCGGGGACATAAGAACACTGAAGCTTTCTTT. Translating gives CASRGHKNTEAFF. This chain links TRBV12-3 or TRBV12-4 with TRBJ1-1; the D gene is possibly TRBD1 (6 bases). Trimming took off 8 bases at V and 1 base at J, with 11 bases between the two ends. The CDR3 extends over 13 amino acids.

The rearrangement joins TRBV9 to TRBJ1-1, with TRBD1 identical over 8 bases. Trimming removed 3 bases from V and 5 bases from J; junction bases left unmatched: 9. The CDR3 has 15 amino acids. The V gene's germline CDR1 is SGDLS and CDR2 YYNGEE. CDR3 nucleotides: TGTGCCAGCAGCGGCCACAGGGGGGAAATGACTGAAGCTTTCTTT. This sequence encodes CASSGHRGEMTEAFF.

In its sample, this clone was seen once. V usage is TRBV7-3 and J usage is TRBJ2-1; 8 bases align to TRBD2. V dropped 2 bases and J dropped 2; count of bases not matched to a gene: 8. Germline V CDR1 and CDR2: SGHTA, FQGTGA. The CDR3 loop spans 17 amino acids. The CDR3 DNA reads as TGTGCCAGCAGCTTAGACGGCGGGGGGATCCCCTACAATGAGCAGTTCTTC. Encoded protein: CASSLDGGGIPYNEQFF.

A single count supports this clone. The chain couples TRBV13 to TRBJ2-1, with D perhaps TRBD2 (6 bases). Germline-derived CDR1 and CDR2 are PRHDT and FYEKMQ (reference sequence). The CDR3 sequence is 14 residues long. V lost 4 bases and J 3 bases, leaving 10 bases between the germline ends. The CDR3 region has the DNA TGTGCCAGCAGCTCCGGGGACTTCTACAATGAGCAGTTCTTC. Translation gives CASSSGDFYNEQFF.

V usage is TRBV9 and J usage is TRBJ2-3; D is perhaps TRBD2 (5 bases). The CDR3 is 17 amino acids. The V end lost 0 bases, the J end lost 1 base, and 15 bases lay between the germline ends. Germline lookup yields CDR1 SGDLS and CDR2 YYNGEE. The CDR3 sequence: CASSVGGHGLRTDTQYF. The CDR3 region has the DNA TGTGCCAGCAGCGTAGGTGGGCACGGACTTCGCACAGATACGCAGTATTTT.

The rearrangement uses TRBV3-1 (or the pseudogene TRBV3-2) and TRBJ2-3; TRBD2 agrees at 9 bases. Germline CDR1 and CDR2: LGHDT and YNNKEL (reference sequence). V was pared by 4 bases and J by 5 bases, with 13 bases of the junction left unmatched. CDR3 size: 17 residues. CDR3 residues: CASSPSPWTSDGDTQYF. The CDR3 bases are TGTGCCAGCAGCCCCAGTCCATGGACTAGCGACGGAGATACGCAGTATTTT.

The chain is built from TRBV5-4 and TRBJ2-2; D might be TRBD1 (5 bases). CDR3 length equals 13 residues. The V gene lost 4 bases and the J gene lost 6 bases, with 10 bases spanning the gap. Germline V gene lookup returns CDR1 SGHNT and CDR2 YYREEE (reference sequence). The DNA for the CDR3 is TGTGCCAGCAGCCTCAGGGATGCCGGGGAGCTGTTTTTT. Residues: CASSLRDAGELFF.

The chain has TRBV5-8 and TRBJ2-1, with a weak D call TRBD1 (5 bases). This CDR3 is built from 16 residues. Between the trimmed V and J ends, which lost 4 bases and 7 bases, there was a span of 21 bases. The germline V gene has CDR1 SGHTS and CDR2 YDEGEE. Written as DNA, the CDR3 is TGTGCCAGCAGCCACAACCAGGGTGTAGGGTATAATGAGCAGTTCTTC. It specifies CASSHNQGVGYNEQFF. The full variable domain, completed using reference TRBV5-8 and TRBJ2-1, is EAGVTQSPTHLIKTRGQQATLRCSPISGHTSVYWYQQALGLGLQFLLWYDEGEERNRGNFPPRFSGRQFPNYSSELNVNALELEDSALYLCASSHNQGVGYNEQFFGPGTRLTVL.

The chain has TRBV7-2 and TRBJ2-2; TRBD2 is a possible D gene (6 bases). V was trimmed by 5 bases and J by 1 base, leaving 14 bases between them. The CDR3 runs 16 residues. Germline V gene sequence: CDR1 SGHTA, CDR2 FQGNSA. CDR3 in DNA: TGTGCCAGCAGCCGCCTGAGCGGGCAGAACACCGGGGAGCTGTTTTTT. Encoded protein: CASSRLSGQNTGELFF.

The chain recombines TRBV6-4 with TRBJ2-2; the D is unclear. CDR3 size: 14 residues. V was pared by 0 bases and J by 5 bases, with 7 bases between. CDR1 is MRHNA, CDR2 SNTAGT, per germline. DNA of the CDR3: TGTGCCAGCAGTGACTCGCAGTTTACCGGGGAGCTGTTTTTT. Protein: CASSDSQFTGELFF.

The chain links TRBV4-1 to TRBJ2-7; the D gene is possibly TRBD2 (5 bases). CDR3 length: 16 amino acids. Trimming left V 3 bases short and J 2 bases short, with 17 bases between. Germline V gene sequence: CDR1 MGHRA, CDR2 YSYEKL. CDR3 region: CASSHLLNRGTYEQYF. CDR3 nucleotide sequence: TGCGCCAGCAGCCACCTTCTGAACCGGGGAACCTACGAGCAGTACTTC.

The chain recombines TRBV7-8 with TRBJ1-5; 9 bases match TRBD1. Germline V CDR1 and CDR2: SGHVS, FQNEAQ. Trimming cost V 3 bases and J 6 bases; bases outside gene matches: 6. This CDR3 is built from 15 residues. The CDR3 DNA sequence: TGTGCCAGCAGCTTGGGACAGGGAGAGGGTCAGCCCCAGCATTTT. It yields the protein CASSLGQGEGQPQHF.